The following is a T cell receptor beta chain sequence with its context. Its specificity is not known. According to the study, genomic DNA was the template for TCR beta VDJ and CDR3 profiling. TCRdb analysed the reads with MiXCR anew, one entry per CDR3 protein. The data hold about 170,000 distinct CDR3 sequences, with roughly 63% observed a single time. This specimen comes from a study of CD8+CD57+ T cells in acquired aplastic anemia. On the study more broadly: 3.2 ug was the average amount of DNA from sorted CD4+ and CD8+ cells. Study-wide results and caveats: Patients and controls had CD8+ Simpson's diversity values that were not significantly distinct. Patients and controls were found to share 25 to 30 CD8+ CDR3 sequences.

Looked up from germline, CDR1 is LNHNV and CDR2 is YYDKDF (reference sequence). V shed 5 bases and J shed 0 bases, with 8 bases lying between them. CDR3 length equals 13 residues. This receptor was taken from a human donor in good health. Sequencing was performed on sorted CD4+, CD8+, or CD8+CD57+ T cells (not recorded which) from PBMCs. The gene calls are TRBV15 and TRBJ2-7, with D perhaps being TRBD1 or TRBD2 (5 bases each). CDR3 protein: CATSGTDSYEQYF. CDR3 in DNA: TGTGCCACCAGCGGGACGGACTCCTACGAGCAGTACTTC.